This is a list of T cell receptor beta chains from one sample in a study of T cells in Graves' hyperthyroidism and ophthalmopathy. One entry per CDR3 protein, called by TCRdb with MiXCR from the multiplex PCR reads. The sample lists 800,000 or so distinct CDR3 sequences, more than 30% seen once, with approximately 10% in the top ten. Sample: blood. These receptors were collected from a man aged 18-30 years with Graves' hyperthyroidism. CDR3s include the opening cysteine and the closing phenylalanine or tryptophan. D genes are given only for firm matches. Only some rows state a clone size, as once, few, many or a class for expanded clones.

V	J	size	D	DNA	CDR3
TRBV4-3	TRBJ2-7	once	TRBD2	TGCGCCAGCAGCCAAGAAAGCGGTAGCGGGAGGGCCCAGCAGTACTTC	CASSQESGSGRAQQYF
TRBV19	TRBJ1-5	many	TRBD1	TGTGCCAGTAACTCCGGGACAGTCAATCAGCCCCAGCATTTT	CASNSGTVNQPQHF
TRBV20-1	TRBJ1-2	NA	NA	TGCAGTGCTGAGACCGGGGAGCTCGGCTATGGCTACACCTTC	CSAETGELGYGYTF
TRBV20-1	TRBJ1-6	few	TRBD1	TGCAGTGCTGGCTTTCAGGGGGCGAATTCACCCCTCCACTTT	CSAGFQGANSPLHF
TRBV6-1	TRBJ1-1	NA	NA	TGTGCCAGCAAATCCAGGTCGGGTTGGTTGGAAGCTTTCTTT	CASKSRSGWLEAFF
TRBV10-3	TRBJ2-5	NA	NA	TGTGCCATCAGTTTTAGAGGGAACATAAAGACCCAGTACTTC	CAISFRGNIKTQYF
TRBV29-1	TRBJ2-7	NA	NA	TGCAGCGTTGAAGTGGGACTCCGGAACACCGGGGAGCTGTACTTC	CSVEVGLRNTGELYF
TRBV5-1	TRBJ2-2	NA	TRBD1	TGCGCCAGCAGCTTCGGACAGGCTGACGGGGAGCTGTTTTTT	CASSFGQADGELFF
TRBV13	TRBJ1-1	few	TRBD1	TGTGCCAGCAGAGCGGGACAGCGGAACACTGAAGCTTTCTTT	CASRAGQRNTEAFF
TRBV25-1	TRBJ2-3	many	NA	TGTGCCAGCAGTAGTCTTGGCCGGGCGGCAGATACGCAGTATTTT	CASSSLGRAADTQYF
TRBV16	TRBJ1-5	NA	TRBD1	TGTGCCAGCAGCCCCCGACAGGGTACAAGCAATCAGCCCCAGCATTTT	CASSPRQGTSNQPQHF
TRBV14	TRBJ2-7	NA	TRBD2	TGTGCCAGCAGCCAAGATCTTAGCGGGGTTCCCAGCCACGAGCAGTACTTC	CASSQDLSGVPSHEQYF